The clone carrying this TCR beta chain was observed a few times. What it binds is unknown. The sample comes from a study of T cells after yellow fever vaccination. Overall study context: Researchers used SMART-Seq v4 Ultra Low Input to prepare fractions that had low cell numbers.

The junction had 4 bases not matched to a gene; V was cut back by 2 bases and J by 3 bases. The CDR3 is made up of 14 amino acids. From germline, CDR1 is SGHRS and CDR2 YFSETQ. TCRdb reprocessed the 5' RACE reads via MiXCR and lists one record per CDR3 protein. Seen here are roughly 520,000 distinct CDR3 sequences, 20% to 25% observed once, and the top ten hold about a sixth. Findings and caveats of the study: Repertoires obtained by FACS sorting could include abundant clonotypes that entered as contaminants from the bulk population.

The specimen comprised PBMCs, sampled approximately 22 days after the first yellow fever vaccination. The sequence was obtained from a man between 18 and 35 years old who received the YFV17D yellow fever vaccine. This sequence joins TRBV5-1 and TRBJ1-2; 7 nucleotides line up with TRBD1. The CDR3 region has the DNA TGCGCCAGCAGCTTCACAGGGGAGCACTATGGCTACACCTTC. Its translation is CASSFTGEHYGYTF. Based on the CDR3 plus reference TRBV5-1 and TRBJ1-2, the full variable domain is KAGVTQTPRYLIKTRGQQVTLSCSPISGHRSVSWYQQTPGQGLQFLFEYFSETQRNKGNFPGRFSGRQFSNSRSEMNVSTLELGDSALYLCASSFTGEHYGYTFGSGTRLTVV.